This TCR beta chain was retrieved from a study of human T cells and chemical hapten exposure. The time point is: patch test 1, 2 weeks after DPC sensitization. The treatment is: therapeutic diphenylcyclopropenone sensitization with weekly scalp DPC. Patients had alopecia, were aged 18 to 70, and were not pregnant. The length of the CDR3 is 13 residues. In germline, CDR1 is MDHEN, CDR2 SYDVKM. V lost 6 bases and J 4 bases, leaving 12 bases between the germline ends. Each CDR3 protein is one row after TCRdb ran MiXCR on the RACE reads. The sample consists of about 120,000 distinct CDR3 sequences, about an eighth of them appearing once.

The TCR comes from a woman between 50 and 59 years old with alopecia areata. Some clones in this sample may be carry-over from other donors' samples. The chain links TRBV28 to TRBJ2-5; D perhaps matches TRBD2 (7 bases). Sequencing used whole blood, obtained in connection with sensitization to the hapten diphenylcyclopropenone (DPC). The CDR3 DNA reads TGTGCCAGCAGCCGGGGGGCCGGAGAGACCCAGTACTTC. It translates to CASSRGAGETQYF.